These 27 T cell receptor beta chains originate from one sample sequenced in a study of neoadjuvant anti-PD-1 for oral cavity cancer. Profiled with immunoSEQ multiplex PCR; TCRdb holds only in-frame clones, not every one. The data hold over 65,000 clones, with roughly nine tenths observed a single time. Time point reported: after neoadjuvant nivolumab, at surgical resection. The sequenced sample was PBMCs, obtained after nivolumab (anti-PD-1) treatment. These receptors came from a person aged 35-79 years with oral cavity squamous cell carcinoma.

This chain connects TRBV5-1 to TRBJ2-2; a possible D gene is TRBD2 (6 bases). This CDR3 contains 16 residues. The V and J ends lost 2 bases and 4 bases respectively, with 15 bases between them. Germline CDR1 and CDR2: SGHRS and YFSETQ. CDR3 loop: CASSLGETGGTGELFF. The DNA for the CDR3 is TGCGCCAGCAGCTTAGGTGAAACCGGGGGCACCGGGGAGCTGTTTTTT. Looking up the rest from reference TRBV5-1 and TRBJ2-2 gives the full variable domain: KAGVTQTPRYLIKTRGQQVTLSCSPISGHRSVSWYQQTPGQGLQFLFEYFSETQRNKGNFPGRFSGRQFSNSRSEMNVSTLELGDSALYLCASSLGETGGTGELFFGEGSRLTVL.

The CDR3 loop is CASSLAGGGTFSYEQYF. In DNA, the CDR3 is TGCGCCAGCAGCTTGGCCGGCGGGGGCACTTTTTCCTACGAGCAGTACTTC. The chain combines TRBV5-1 with TRBJ2-7; D may be TRBD2 (7 bases). The CDR3 contains 17 residues. V was trimmed by 0 bases and J by 1 base, leaving 17 bases between them. CDR1 and CDR2 from the germline V gene are SGHRS and YFSETQ.

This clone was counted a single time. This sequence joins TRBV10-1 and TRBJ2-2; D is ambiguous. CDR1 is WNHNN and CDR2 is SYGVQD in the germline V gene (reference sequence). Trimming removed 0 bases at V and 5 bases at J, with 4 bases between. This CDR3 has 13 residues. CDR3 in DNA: TGCGCCAGCAGTGAGTCGGGTACCGGGGAGCTGTTTTTT. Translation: CASSESGTGELFF.

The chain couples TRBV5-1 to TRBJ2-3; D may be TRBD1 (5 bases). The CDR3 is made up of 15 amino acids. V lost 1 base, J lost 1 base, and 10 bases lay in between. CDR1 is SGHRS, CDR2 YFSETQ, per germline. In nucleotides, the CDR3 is TGCGCCAGCAGCTTGAAACAGGCGCGCACAGATACGCAGTATTTT. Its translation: CASSLKQARTDTQYF.

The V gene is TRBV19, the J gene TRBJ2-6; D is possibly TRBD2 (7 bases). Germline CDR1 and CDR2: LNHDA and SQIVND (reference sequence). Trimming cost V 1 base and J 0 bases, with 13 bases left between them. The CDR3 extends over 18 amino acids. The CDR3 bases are TGTGCCAGTAGTATAGGTTGGCGGGGGCGCTCTGGGGCCAACGTCCTGACTTTC. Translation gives CASSIGWRGRSGANVLTF.

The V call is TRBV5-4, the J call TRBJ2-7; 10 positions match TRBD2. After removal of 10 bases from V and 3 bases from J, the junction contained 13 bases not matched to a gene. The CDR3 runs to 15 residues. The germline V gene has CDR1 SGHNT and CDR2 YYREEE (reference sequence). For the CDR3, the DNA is TGTGCCTGCGGGCTAGCGGGAGCGGGGAACTACGAGCAGTACTTC. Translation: CACGLAGAGNYEQYF.

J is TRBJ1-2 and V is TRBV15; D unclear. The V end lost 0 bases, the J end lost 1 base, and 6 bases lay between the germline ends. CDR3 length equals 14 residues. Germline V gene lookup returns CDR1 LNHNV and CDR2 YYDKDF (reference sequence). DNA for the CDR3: TGTGCCACCAGCAGAGAGAAGATTAACTATGGCTACACCTTC. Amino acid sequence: CATSREKINYGYTF.

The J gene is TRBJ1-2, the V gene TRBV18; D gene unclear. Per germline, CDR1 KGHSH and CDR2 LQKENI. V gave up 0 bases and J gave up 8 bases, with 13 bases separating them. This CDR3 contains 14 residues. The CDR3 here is CASSPPAGVEGYTF. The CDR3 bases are TGTGCCAGCTCACCACCAGCTGGGGTTGAAGGCTACACCTTC.

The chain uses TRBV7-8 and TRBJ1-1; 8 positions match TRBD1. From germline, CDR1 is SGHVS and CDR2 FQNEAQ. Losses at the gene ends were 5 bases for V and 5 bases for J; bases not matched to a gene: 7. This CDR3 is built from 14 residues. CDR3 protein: CASSEYRGWTEAFF. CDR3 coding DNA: TGTGCCAGCAGCGAATACAGGGGGTGGACTGAAGCTTTCTTT.

CDR3 DNA sequence: TGTGCCAGCAGTTTGGGACTCGGATTTTGGGAGACCCAGTACTTC. Amino acids: CASSLGLGFWETQYF. The genes are TRBV6-5 and TRBJ2-5, with D perhaps TRBD2 (6 bases). The length of the CDR3 is 15 residues. Germline loops: CDR1 MNHEY, CDR2 SVGAGI. The germline V and J ends were trimmed by 4 bases and 5 bases, with 17 bases remaining between them.

CDR3 residues: CASSERLGRDGYTF. The CDR3 region has the DNA TGTGCCAGCAGTGAGCGGCTTGGCCGAGATGGCTACACCTTC. The V call is TRBV6-1, the J call TRBJ1-2; unclear D gene. V was clipped by 3 bases and J by 6 bases, with 14 bases between them. The CDR3 sequence is 14 residues long. The germline gives CDR1 MNHNS, CDR2 SASEGT.

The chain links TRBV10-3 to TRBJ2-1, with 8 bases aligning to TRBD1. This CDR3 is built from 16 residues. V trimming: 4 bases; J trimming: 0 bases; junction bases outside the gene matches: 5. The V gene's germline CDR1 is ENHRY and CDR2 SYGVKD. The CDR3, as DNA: TGTGCCATCAGTGCATGGACAGGGAACTCCTACAATGAGCAGTTCTTC. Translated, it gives CAISAWTGNSYNEQFF.

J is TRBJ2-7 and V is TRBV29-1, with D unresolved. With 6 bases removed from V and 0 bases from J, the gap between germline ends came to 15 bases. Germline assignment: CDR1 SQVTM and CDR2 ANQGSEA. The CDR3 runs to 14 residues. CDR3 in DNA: TGCAGCGTCCGCAGGCTTCAGAGCTCCTACGAGCAGTACTTC. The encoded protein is CSVRRLQSSYEQYF.

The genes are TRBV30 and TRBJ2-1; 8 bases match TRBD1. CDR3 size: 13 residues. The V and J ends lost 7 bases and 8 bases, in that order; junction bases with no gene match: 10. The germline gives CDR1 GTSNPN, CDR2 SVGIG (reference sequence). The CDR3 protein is CALDREHGDEQFF. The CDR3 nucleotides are TGTGCCTTGGACAGGGAACATGGGGATGAGCAGTTCTTC.

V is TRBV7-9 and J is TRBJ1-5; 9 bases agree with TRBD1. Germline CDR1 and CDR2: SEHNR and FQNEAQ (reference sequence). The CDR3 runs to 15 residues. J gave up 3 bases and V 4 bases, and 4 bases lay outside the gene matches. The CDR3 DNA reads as TGTGCCAGCAGCTCCGACAGGGGGATCAATCAGCCCCAGCATTTT. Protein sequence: CASSSDRGINQPQHF.

CDR3 protein: CASSPVGPAGSYNEQFF. The CDR3 DNA is TGCGCCAGCAGTCCCGTCGGTCCAGCGGGATCCTACAATGAGCAGTTCTTC. This sequence joins TRBV4-1 and TRBJ2-1, with 7 nucleotides matching TRBD2. Germline CDR1 reads MGHRA; CDR2 reads YSYEKL. Unmatched junction bases numbered 12, after V lost 6 bases and J lost 1 base. This CDR3 has 17 amino acids.

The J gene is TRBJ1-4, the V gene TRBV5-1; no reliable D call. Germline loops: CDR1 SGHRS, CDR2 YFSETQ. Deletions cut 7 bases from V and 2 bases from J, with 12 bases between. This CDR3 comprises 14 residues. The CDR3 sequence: CASAGMGTNEKLFF. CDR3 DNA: TGCGCCAGCGCGGGGATGGGGACTAATGAAAAACTGTTTTTT.

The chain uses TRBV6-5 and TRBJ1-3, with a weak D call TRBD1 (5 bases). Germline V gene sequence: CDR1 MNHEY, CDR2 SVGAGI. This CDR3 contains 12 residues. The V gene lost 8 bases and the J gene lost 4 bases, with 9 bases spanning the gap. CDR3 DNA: TGTGCCAGCCGACAGCTCGGAAACACCATATATTTT. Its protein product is CASRQLGNTIYF.

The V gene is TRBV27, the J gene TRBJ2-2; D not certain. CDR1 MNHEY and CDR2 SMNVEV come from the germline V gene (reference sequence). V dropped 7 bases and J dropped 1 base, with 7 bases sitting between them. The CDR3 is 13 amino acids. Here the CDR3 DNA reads TGTGCCAGCAAGGCAGGGAACACCGGGGAGCTGTTTTTT. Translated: CASKAGNTGELFF.

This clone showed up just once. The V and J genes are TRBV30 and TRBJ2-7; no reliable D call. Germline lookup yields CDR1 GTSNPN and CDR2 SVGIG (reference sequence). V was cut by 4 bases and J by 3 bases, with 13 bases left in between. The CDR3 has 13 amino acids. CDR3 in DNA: TGTGCCTGGATGGACCCCTGGGGCTACGAGCAGTACTTC. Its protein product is CAWMDPWGYEQYF.

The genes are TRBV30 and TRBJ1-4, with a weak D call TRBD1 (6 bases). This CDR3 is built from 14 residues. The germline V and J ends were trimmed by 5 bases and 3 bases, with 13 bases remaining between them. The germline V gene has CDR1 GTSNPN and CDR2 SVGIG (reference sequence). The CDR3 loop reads CAWGTAGANEKLFF. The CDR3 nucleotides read TGTGCCTGGGGGACGGCAGGGGCTAATGAAAAACTGTTTTTT.

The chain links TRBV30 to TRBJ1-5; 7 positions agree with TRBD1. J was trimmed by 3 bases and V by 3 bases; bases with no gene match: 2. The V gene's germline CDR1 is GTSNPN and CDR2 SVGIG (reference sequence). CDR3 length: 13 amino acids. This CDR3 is CAWSRGDNQPQHF. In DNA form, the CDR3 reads TGTGCCTGGAGCAGGGGGGACAATCAGCCCCAGCATTTT.

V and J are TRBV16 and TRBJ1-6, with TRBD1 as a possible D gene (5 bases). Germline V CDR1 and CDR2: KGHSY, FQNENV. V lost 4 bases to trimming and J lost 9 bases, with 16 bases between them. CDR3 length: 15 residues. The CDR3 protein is CASSPKAQGSSPLHF. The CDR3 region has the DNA TGTGCCAGCAGCCCAAAGGCTCAGGGTAGTTCACCCCTCCACTTT.

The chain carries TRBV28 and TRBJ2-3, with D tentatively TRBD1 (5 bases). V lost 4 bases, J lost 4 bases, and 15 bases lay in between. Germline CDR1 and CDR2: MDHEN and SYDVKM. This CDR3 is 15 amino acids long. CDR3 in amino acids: CASSSTRDRADTQYF. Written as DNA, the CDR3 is TGTGCCAGCAGTTCGACCAGGGATAGGGCAGATACGCAGTATTTT.

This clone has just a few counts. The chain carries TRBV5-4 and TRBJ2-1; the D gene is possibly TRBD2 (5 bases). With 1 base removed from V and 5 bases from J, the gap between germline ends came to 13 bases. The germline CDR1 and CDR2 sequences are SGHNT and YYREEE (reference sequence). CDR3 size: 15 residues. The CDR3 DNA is TGTGCCAGCAGCTTGACCTGGGGAGTCCACAATGAGCAGTTCTTC. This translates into CASSLTWGVHNEQFF.

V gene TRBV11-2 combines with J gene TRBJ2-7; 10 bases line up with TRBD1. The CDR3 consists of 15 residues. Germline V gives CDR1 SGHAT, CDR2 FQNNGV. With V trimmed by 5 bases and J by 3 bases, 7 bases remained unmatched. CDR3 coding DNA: TGTGCCAGCAGCCTGACCCGGGACAGGGGCTACGAGCAGTACTTC. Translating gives CASSLTRDRGYEQYF.

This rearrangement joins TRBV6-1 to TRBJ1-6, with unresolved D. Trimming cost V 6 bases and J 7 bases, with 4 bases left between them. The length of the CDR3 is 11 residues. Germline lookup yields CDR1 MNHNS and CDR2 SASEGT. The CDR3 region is CASRTNSPLHF. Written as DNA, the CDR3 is TGTGCCAGCAGAACAAATTCACCCCTCCACTTT.